Reported below is one T cell receptor beta chain. This sample was taken from a study of blood T cell repertoires in COVID-19. Study information: The analysed material was cDNA or gDNA that came from T cells, B-cell-depleted T cells, or PBMCs.

The study recruited people aged about 18 to 90 years across approximately 23 US areas. Cohort 3 recovery required two negative PCRs, clearance, or symptom resolution. The V end was cut by 2 bases, the J end by 4 bases, with 11 bases between. Looked up from germline, CDR1 is LGHDT and CDR2 is YNNKEL (reference sequence). The CDR3 extends over 14 amino acids. Per the original methods: Quantification of nucleated cells was approximated via reference gene primer amplification. Profiled with immunoSEQ multiplex PCR; TCRdb holds only in-frame clones, not every one. D and trimming come from the DNA, and the V and J calls and clone size come from that table. The sample shows roughly 250,000 clones, 80% to 90% of them seen only once.

The chain uses TRBV3-1 (or the pseudogene TRBV3-2) and TRBJ2-5, with D possibly TRBD2 on 6 matching bases. This TCR derives from a man aged 40-50 years who had recovered from COVID-19. Sequenced material: PBMCs or T cells enriched from blood (not recorded which). The CDR3 sequence is CASSQRGRLETQYF. The CDR3 DNA sequence: TGTGCCAGCAGCCAACGGGGGAGGTTAGAGACCCAGTACTTC.